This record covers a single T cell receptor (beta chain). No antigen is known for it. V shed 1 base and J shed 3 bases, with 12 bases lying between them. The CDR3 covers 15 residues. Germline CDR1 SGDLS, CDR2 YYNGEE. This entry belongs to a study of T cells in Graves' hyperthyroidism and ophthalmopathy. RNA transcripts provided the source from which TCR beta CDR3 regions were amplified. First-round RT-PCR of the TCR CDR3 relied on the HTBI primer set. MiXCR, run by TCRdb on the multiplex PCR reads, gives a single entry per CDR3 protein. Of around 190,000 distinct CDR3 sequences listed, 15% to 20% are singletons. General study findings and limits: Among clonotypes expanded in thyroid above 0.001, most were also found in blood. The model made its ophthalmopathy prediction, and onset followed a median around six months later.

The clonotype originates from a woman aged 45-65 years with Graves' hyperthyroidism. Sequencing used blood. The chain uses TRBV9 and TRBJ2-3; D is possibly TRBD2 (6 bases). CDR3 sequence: CASSVWGLRTDTQYF. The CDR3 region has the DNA TGTGCCAGCAGCGTATGGGGACTTCGGACAGATACGCAGTATTTT. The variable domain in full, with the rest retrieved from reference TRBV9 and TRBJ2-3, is DSGVTQTPKHLITATGQRVTLRCSPRSGDLSVYWYQQSLDQGLQFLIQYYNGEERAKGNILERFSAQQFPDLHSELNLSSLELGDSALYFCASSVWGLRTDTQYFGPGTRLTVL.